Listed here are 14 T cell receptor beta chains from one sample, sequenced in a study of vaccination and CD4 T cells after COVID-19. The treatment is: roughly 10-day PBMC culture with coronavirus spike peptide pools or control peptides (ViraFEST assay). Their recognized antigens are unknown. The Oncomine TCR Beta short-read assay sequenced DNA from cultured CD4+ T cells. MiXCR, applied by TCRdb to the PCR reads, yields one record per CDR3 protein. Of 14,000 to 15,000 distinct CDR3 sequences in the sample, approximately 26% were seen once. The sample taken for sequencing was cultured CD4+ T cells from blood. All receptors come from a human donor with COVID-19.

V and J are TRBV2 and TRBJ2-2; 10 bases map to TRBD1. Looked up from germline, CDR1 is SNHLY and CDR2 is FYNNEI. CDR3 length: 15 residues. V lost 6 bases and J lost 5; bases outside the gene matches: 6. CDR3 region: CASSRQGAQTGELFF. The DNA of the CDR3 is TGTGCCAGCAGCAGACAGGGGGCGCAGACCGGGGAGCTGTTTTTT.

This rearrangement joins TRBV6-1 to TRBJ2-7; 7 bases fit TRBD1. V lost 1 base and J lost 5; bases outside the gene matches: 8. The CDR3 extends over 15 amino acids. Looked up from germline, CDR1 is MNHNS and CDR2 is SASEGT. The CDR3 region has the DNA TGTGCCAGCAGTGAAGGGACCTACAGGGGCCACGAGCAGTACTTC. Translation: CASSEGTYRGHEQYF.

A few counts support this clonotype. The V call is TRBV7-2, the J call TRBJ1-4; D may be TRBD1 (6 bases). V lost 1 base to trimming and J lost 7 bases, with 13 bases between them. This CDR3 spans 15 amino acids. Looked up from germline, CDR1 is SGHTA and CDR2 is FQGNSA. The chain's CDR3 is CASSLGAGVGEKLFF. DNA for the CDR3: TGTGCCAGCAGCTTAGGGGCAGGGGTCGGTGAAAAACTGTTTTTT.

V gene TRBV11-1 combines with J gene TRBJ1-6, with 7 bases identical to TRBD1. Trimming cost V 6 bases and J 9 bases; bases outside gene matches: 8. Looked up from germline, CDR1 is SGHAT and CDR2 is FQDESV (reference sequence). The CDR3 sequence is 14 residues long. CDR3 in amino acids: CASSFPGQTSPLHF. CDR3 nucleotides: TGTGCCAGCAGTTTCCCGGGACAGACTTCACCCCTCCACTTT.

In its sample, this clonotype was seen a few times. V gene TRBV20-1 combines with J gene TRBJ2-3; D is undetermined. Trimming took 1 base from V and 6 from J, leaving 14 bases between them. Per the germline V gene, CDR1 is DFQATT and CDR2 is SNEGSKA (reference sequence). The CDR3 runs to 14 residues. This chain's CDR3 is CSARVTAVLDTQYF. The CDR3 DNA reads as TGCAGTGCTAGAGTCACGGCGGTCCTGGATACGCAGTATTTT.

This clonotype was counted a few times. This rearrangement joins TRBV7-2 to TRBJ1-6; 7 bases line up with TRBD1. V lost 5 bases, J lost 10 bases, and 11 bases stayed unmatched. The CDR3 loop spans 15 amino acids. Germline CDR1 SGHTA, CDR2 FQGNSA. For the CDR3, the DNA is TGTGCCAGCAGCCTACAGGGGAAAGGCGAATCACCCCTCCACTTT. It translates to CASSLQGKGESPLHF. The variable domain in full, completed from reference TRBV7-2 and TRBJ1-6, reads GAGVSQSPSNKVTEKGKDVELRCDPISGHTALYWYRQSLGQGLEFLIYFQGNSAPDKSGLPSDRFSAERTGGSVSTLTIQRTQQEDSAVYLCASSLQGKGESPLHFGNGTRLTVT.

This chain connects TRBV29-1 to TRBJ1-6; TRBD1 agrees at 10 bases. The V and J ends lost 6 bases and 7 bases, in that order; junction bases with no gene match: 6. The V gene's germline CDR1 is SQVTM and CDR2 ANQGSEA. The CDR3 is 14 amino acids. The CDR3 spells CSVLVGQGNSPLHF. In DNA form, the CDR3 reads TGCAGCGTCTTAGTGGGACAGGGGAATTCACCCCTCCACTTT. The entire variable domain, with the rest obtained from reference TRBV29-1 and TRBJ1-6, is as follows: SAVISQKPSRDICQRGTSLTIQCQVDSQVTMMFWYRQQPGQSLTLIATANQGSEATYESGFVIDKFPISRPNLTFSTLTVSNMSPEDSSIYLCSVLVGQGNSPLHFGNGTRLTVT.

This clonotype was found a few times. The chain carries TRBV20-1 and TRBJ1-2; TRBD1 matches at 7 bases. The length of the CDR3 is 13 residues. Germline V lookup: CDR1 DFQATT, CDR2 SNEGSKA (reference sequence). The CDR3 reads CSRDSLANYGYTF. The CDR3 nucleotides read TGCAGCCGGGACAGCCTAGCTAACTATGGCTACACCTTC.

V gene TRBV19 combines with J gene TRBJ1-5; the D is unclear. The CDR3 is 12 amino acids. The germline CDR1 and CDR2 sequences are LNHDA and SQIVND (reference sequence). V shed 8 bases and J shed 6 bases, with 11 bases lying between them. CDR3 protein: CASRLPAQPQHF. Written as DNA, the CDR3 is TGTGCCAGTCGTCTCCCGGCTCAGCCCCAGCATTTT.

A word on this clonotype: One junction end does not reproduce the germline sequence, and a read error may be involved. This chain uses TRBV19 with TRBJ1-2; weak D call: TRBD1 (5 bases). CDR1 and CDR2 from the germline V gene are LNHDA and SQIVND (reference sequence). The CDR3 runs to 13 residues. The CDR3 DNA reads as TGTACCAGTAGGGGACGGTGGAACTATGGCTACACCTTC. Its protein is CTSRGRWNYGYTF. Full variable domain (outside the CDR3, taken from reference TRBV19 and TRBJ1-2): DGGITQSPKYLFRKEGQNVTLSCEQNLNHDAMYWYRQDPGQGLRLIYYSQIVNDFQKGDIAEGYSVSREKKESFPLTVTSAQKNPTAFYLCTSRGRWNYGYTFGSGTRLTVV.

The CDR3 sequence is CSAEGQGSYEQYF. The CDR3 DNA sequence: TGCAGCGCTGAGGGGCAAGGCTCCTACGAGCAGTACTTC. The chain links TRBV29-1 to TRBJ2-7; D might be TRBD1 or TRBD2, each matching 5 bases. Deletions cut 7 bases from V and 0 bases from J, with 13 bases between. In germline, CDR1 is SQVTM, CDR2 ANQGSEA. The CDR3 length is 13 residues.

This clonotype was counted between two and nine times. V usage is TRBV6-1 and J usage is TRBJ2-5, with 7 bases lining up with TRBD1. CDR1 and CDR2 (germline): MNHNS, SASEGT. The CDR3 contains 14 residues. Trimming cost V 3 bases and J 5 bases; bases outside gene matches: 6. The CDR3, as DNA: TGTGCCAGCAGTGACGACAGGGATCGGGAGACCCAGTACTTC. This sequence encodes CASSDDRDRETQYF.

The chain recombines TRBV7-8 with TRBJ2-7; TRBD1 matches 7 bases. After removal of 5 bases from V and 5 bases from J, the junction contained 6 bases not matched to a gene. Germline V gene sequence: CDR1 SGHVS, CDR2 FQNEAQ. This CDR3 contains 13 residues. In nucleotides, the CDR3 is TGTGCCAGCAGCCTACAGGGGTGGAACGAGCAGTACTTC. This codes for CASSLQGWNEQYF.

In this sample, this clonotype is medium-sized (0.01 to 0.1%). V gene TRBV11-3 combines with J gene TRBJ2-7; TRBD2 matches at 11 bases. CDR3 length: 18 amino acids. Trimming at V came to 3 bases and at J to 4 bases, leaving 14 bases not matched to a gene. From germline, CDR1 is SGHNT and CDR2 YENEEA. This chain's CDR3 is CASSFSKGLAGGVYEQYF. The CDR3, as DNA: TGTGCCAGCAGCTTCTCCAAAGGCCTAGCGGGGGGAGTATACGAGCAGTACTTC.